A selection of T cell receptor beta chains follows, all from one sample in a study of T-cell reconstitution after alpha-beta-depleted transplantation in children. TCRdb re-called the PCR reads with MiXCR, one entry per CDR3 protein. The sample records a few hundred thousand distinct CDR3 sequences, about an eighth being singletons. Material: PBMCs, mostly from graft donor cells, obtained 360 days after TCRalphabeta/CD19-depleted stem cell transplant. The receptors shown here come from a male patient between 5 and 17 years old who had a stem cell transplant for acute myeloid leukemia, so the T cells may come from the graft donor. Both conserved end residues are part of each CDR3.

v_gene	j_gene	CDR3aa
TRBV12-3/TRBV12-4	TRBJ2-3	CASSLLAGGDTDTQYF
TRBV7-9	TRBJ2-2	CASSLIWNTGELFF
TRBV29-1	TRBJ2-1	CSVEGSSDLTYNEQFF
TRBV28	TRBJ2-3	CASSSPLAGVADTQYF
TRBV7-2	TRBJ2-7	CASSFDRRRYEQYF
TRBV14	TRBJ2-3	CASSQGWVSTDTQYF
TRBV25-1	TRBJ2-7	CASSGGWTVPGEQYF
TRBV2	TRBJ2-5	CASRGTLDRGKETQYF
TRBV6-1	TRBJ2-6	CASSQAWVEANVLTF
TRBV20-1	TRBJ2-7	CSARPPGGRDHEQYF
TRBV29-1	TRBJ2-5	CSVEGTKYQETQYF
TRBV28	TRBJ1-3	CASKYSPGQGNTIYF
TRBV5-1	TRBJ2-7	CASSSTGNEQYF
TRBV12-3/TRBV12-4	TRBJ2-2	CASSLEGGGYTGELFF
TRBV29-1	TRBJ2-2	CSAVSGLAGDGTGELFF
TRBV6-5	TRBJ2-7	CASSFVGDRAYEQYF
TRBV20-1	TRBJ2-5	CSADDRGEGETQYF
TRBV20-1	TRBJ2-4	CSAPPFGTSGSGAKNIQYF
TRBV25-1	TRBJ2-7	CASSDLLYEQYF
TRBV11-2	TRBJ2-2	CASSSRDRGYANTGELFF
TRBV6-2/TRBV6-3	TRBJ1-2	CASRATVTNYGYTF
TRBV10-3	TRBJ2-7	CAISEPEQYF
TRBV4-2	TRBJ2-5	CASSPGIGRAEETQYF
TRBV5-6	TRBJ2-7	CASSLGIAQYF
TRBV5-1	TRBJ2-5	CASSLVAGGFEETQYF
TRBV28	TRBJ2-5	CASSFTAGARETQYF